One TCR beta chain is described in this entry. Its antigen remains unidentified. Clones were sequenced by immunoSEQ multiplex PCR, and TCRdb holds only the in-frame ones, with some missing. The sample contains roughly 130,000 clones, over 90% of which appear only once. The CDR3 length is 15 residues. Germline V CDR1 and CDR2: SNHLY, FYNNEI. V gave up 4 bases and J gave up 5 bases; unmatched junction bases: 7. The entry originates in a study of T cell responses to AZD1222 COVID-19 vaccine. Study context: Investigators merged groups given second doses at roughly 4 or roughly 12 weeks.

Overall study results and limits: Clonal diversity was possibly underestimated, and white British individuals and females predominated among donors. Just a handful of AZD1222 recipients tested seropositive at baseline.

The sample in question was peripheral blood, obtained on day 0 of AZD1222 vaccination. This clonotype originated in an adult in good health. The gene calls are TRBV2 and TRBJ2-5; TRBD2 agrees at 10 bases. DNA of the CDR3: TGTGCCAGCAGTGGCGTTCTAGCGGGAGTCGAGACCCAGTACTTC. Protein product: CASSGVLAGVETQYF.